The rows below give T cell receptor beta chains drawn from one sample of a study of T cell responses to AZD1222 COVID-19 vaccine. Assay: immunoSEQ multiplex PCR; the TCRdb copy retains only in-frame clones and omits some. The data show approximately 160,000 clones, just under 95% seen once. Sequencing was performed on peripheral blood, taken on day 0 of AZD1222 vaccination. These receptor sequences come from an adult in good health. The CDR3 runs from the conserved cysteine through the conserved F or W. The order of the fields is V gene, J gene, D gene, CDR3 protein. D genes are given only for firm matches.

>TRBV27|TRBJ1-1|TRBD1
CASSSRGENTEAFF
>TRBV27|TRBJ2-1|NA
CASSSFNEQFF
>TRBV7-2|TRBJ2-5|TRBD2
CASSFQRRSGGASETQYF
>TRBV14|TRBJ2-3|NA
CASSPWTRTDTQYF
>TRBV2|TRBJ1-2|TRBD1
CATETGENYGYTF
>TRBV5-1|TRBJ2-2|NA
CASNNRDTGELFF
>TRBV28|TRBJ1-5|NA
CASSLYGDTHYSNQPQHF
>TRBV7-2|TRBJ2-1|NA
CASSLVGADEQFF
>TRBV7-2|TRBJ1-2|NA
CASSRQDNYGYTF
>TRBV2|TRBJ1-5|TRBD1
CASSDKEETGVQGNQPQHF
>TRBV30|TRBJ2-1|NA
CAWSVRGPEQFF
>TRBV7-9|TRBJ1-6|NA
CASSLEQGNSPLHF
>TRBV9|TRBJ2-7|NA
CASSVDPLSYEQYF
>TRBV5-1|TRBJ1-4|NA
CASSIQPGLNEKLFF
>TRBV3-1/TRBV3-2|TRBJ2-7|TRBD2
CASSQGIFAGGGRLYF
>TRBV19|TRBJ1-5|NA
CASSIDRGGTQPQHF
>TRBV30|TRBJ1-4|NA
CAWNWGRGEKLFF
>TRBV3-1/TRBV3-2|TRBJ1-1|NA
CASSHPRGGGDTEAFF
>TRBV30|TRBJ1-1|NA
CAWSLDLQSTEAFF
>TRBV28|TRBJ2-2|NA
CASIGGRPTGELFF
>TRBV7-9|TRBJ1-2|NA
CASSRTDGYTF
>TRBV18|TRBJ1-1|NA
CASSATGTGMNTEAFF
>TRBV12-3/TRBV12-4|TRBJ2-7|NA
CASSFGYEQYF
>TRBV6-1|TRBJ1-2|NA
CASSEGRTGYNWGYTF
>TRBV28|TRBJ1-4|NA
CASSFPPRGEKLFF
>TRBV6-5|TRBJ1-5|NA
CASSYSAGDQPQHF
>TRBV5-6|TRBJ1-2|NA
CASSLGGDGYTF
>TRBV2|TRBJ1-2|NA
CASNLQGDGYTF
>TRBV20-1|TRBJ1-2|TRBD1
CSASSRDSYGYTF
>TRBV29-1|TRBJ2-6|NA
CSGLSGANVLTF
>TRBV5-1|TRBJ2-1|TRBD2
CASSLEASGPYNEQFF
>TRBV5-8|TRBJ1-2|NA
CASSLRVPGSGYTF
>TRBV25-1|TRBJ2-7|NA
CANPRGGHEQYF
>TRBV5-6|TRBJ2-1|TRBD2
CASSLDSGVLSEQFF
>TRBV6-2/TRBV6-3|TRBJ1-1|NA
CASSHRENTEAFF
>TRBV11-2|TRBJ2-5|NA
CASSLDRGPEKTQYF
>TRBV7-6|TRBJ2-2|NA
CASSLGRTGELFF
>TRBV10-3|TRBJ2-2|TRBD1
CAISSAGGDTGELFF
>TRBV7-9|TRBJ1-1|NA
CASSLGEWNTEAFF
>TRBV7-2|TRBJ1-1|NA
CASSHGSVNTEAFF
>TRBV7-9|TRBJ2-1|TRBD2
CASSLEGRGGWYNEQFF
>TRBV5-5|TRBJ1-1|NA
CASSSQTVEAFF
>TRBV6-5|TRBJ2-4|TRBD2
CASSYASGGPKNIQYF
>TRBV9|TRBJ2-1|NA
CASSVGPANEQFF
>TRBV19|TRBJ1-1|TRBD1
CASSTNQGANTEAFF
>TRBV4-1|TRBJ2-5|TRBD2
CASSQTGTSGGNRETQYF
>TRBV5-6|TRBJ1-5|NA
CASSLGRFNQPQHF
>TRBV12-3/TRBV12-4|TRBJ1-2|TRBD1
CASSSQGDGYTF
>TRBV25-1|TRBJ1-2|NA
CASSETASYGYTF
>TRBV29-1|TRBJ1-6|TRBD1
CSVGGTGSSPLHF
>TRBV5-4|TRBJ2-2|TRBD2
CASSLALAGRTGELFF
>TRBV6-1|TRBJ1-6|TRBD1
CASSEMGQGSGSPLHF
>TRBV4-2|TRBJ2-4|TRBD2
CASSPSFRGGADIQYF